This T cell receptor beta chain was sequenced for a study of shared T cell receptors in the human thymus. A single count supports this clone. Data came from immunoSEQ multiplex PCR; TCRdb stores just in-frame clones and leaves some out. The sample includes under 850,000 clones, 85% to 90% of them seen just once. The CDR3 length is 16 residues. Germline V gives CDR1 SGHVS, CDR2 FNYEAQ. J lost 1 base, V lost 0 bases, and 4 bases had no gene match. These sequences were also reported in another study, on human thymus T cells. This second study says: Healthy Finnish infants having corrective surgery for congenital heart defects served as donors. Surgeons resected thymus tissue during corrective heart surgery. Related reports documented highly overlapping thymic repertoires among unrelated individuals.

The sequence came from a boy under three years old with a congenital heart defect. The chain joins TRBV7-6 to TRBJ1-2; 8 bases fit TRBD1. The sample consisted of thymocytes. The CDR3 region has the DNA TGTGCCAGCAGCTTAGCTCGGACAGGGCTTAACTATGGCTACACCTTC. Translating gives CASSLARTGLNYGYTF. Complete variable domain (other parts from reference TRBV7-6 and TRBJ1-2): GAGVSQSPRYKVTKRGQDVALRCDPISGHVSLYWYRQALGQGPEFLTYFNYEAQQDKSGLPNDRFSAERPEGSISTLTIQRTEQRDSAMYRCASSLARTGLNYGYTFGSGTRLTVV.